The source of this TCR beta chain is a study of T cells in Graves' hyperthyroidism and ophthalmopathy. General observations from the study: A model of 13 V-J pairs discriminated ophthalmopathy from stable hyperthyroidism. Most thyroid-expanded clonotypes above 0.001 were also found in blood.

Fresh 10 ml peripheral blood yielded PBMCs. Amplified regions were TCR beta CDR3 sequences from RNA transcripts. The study used the HTBI primer set for a first-round RT-PCR of the TCR CDR3. MiXCR, run by TCRdb on the multiplex PCR reads, gives a single entry per CDR3 protein. This sample carries approximately 640,000 distinct CDR3 sequences, 15% to 20% of them seen once, and the ten largest clones take 15% to 17%. Many counts were recorded for this clonotype. What it binds is not known. Germline lookup yields CDR1 MNHNS and CDR2 SASEGT. This CDR3 has 12 amino acids. Deletions cut 8 bases from V and 4 bases from J, with 11 bases between.

The chain recombines TRBV6-1 with TRBJ1-2; D remains ambiguous. The TCR sequence derives from a man aged 45-65 years with Graves' hyperthyroidism. Sequenced input: blood. The CDR3 is CASQGPGYGYTF. Here the CDR3 DNA reads TGTGCCAGCCAAGGACCGGGCTATGGCTACACCTTC.